The rows below give T cell receptor beta chains drawn from one sample of a study of T cell responses to AZD1222 COVID-19 vaccine. Data came from immunoSEQ multiplex PCR; TCRdb stores just in-frame clones and leaves some out. Of around 140,000 clones detected, about 91% appear once; the ten largest clones hold approximately 3.8%. The sample was peripheral blood, taken 28 days after the second AZD1222 dose. The receptors here all came from an adult who received the AZD1222 COVID-19 vaccine. Each CDR3 is given with its conserved first and last residue. A D gene is named only where the DNA matches it firmly. Only part of the rows carry a size: once, few, many, or a class if the clone is expanded.

abundance: -; j_gene: TRBJ1-5; v_gene: TRBV6-5; d_gene: -; CDR3nt: TGTGCCAGCAGTCCCCGGGATCCTTCGGGTCAGCCCCAGCATTTT; CDR3aa: CASSPRDPSGQPQHF
abundance: once; j_gene: TRBJ2-1; v_gene: TRBV18; d_gene: TRBD1; CDR3nt: TGTGCCAGCTCACCACCCAGGACAGGGATAAATGAGCAGTTCTTC; CDR3aa: CASSPPRTGINEQFF
abundance: -; j_gene: TRBJ2-2; v_gene: TRBV9; d_gene: TRBD1; CDR3nt: TGTGCCAGCAGCGTGACAGGGACCGGGGAGCTGTTTTTT; CDR3aa: CASSVTGTGELFF
abundance: -; j_gene: TRBJ2-1; v_gene: TRBV7-3; d_gene: -; CDR3nt: TGTGCCAGCAGCTTGGGGGACTACAATGAGCAGTTCTTC; CDR3aa: CASSLGDYNEQFF
abundance: -; j_gene: TRBJ2-2; v_gene: TRBV28; d_gene: -; CDR3nt: TGTGCCAGCAGTTTTGGTACTTATAACACCGGGGAGCTGTTTTTT; CDR3aa: CASSFGTYNTGELFF
abundance: -; j_gene: TRBJ2-2; v_gene: TRBV18; d_gene: -; CDR3nt: TGTGCCAGCTCAGCCACCGGGGAGCTGTTTTTT; CDR3aa: CASSATGELFF
abundance: -; j_gene: TRBJ1-2; v_gene: TRBV30; d_gene: -; CDR3nt: TGTGCCTGGAGTGGGGTCTATGGCTACACCTTC; CDR3aa: CAWSGVYGYTF
abundance: -; j_gene: TRBJ1-1; v_gene: TRBV4-1; d_gene: -; CDR3nt: TGCGCCAGCACCCCGGACCTTTACACTGAAGCTTTCTTT; CDR3aa: CASTPDLYTEAFF
abundance: -; j_gene: TRBJ2-7; v_gene: TRBV12-3/TRBV12-4; d_gene: -; CDR3nt: TGTGCCAGCAGTTTAGTGGACTCCTACGAGCAGTACTTC; CDR3aa: CASSLVDSYEQYF
abundance: -; j_gene: TRBJ1-4; v_gene: TRBV28; d_gene: -; CDR3nt: TGTGCCAGCAGTTTACTTGATCGTGAAAAACTGTTTTTT; CDR3aa: CASSLLDREKLFF
abundance: once; j_gene: TRBJ2-3; v_gene: TRBV5-5; d_gene: -; CDR3nt: TGTGCCAGCAGCTCCTTTTTTACTCCTCGCACAGATACGCAGTATTTT; CDR3aa: CASSSFFTPRTDTQYF
abundance: -; j_gene: TRBJ1-2; v_gene: TRBV28; d_gene: TRBD1; CDR3nt: TGTGCCAACAGGGGACAGGGGAGTAACTATGGCTACACCTTC; CDR3aa: CANRGQGSNYGYTF
abundance: -; j_gene: TRBJ2-7; v_gene: TRBV28; d_gene: -; CDR3nt: TGTGCCAGCGGAGGGCCCTACGAGCAGTACTTC; CDR3aa: CASGGPYEQYF
abundance: -; j_gene: TRBJ1-4; v_gene: TRBV18; d_gene: TRBD1; CDR3nt: TGTGCCAGCTCACCGGGACAGGGGCTTGATCTCGGTGAAAAACTGTTTTTT; CDR3aa: CASSPGQGLDLGEKLFF
abundance: -; j_gene: TRBJ2-3; v_gene: TRBV24-1; d_gene: TRBD2; CDR3nt: TGTGCCACCAGGGCTAGCGGAACAGATACGCAGTATTTT; CDR3aa: CATRASGTDTQYF
abundance: -; j_gene: TRBJ2-1; v_gene: TRBV7-8; d_gene: TRBD2; CDR3nt: TGTGCCAGCACCGTTCGAGCGGGAGGCACCTACAATGAGCAGTTCTTC; CDR3aa: CASTVRAGGTYNEQFF
abundance: -; j_gene: TRBJ2-5; v_gene: TRBV9; d_gene: -; CDR3nt: TGTGCCAGCAGCGACGGACTTGGGGGGCAAGAGACCCAGTACTTC; CDR3aa: CASSDGLGGQETQYF
abundance: -; j_gene: TRBJ2-2; v_gene: TRBV5-6; d_gene: -; CDR3nt: TGTGCCAGCAGCTTAGCGATAGGGATCCCGAACACCGGGGAGCTGTTTTTT; CDR3aa: CASSLAIGIPNTGELFF
abundance: -; j_gene: TRBJ1-6; v_gene: TRBV27; d_gene: -; CDR3nt: TGTGCCAGCAGTTTAATCGACAGTCCCAATTCACCCCTCCACTTT; CDR3aa: CASSLIDSPNSPLHF
abundance: -; j_gene: TRBJ2-2; v_gene: TRBV2; d_gene: -; CDR3nt: TGTGCCAGCAACCTCAGGGGTCTCACCGGGGAGCTGTTTTTT; CDR3aa: CASNLRGLTGELFF
abundance: -; j_gene: TRBJ1-1; v_gene: TRBV5-6; d_gene: TRBD1; CDR3nt: TGTGCCAGCAGCTTGGAGTGGACAGGGAGCGACACTGAAGCTTTCTTT; CDR3aa: CASSLEWTGSDTEAFF
abundance: few; j_gene: TRBJ1-6; v_gene: TRBV9; d_gene: -; CDR3nt: TGTGCCAGCTCGGAGAGTTTGCTCCAGGGTAATTCACCCCTCCACTTT; CDR3aa: CASSESLLQGNSPLHF
abundance: -; j_gene: TRBJ1-3; v_gene: TRBV28; d_gene: -; CDR3nt: TGTGCCAGCAGTGCGGACCTAGTGGGAAACACCATATATTTT; CDR3aa: CASSADLVGNTIYF
abundance: -; j_gene: TRBJ2-7; v_gene: TRBV29-1; d_gene: -; CDR3nt: TGCAGCGTCGCCGGGTGGGGGGCGAGGGAGTACTTC; CDR3aa: CSVAGWGAREYF
abundance: -; j_gene: TRBJ1-1; v_gene: TRBV9; d_gene: -; CDR3nt: TGTGCCAGCAGCGTAGAAAGTCTGGGGACTGAAGCTTTCTTT; CDR3aa: CASSVESLGTEAFF
abundance: once; j_gene: TRBJ2-7; v_gene: TRBV6-1; d_gene: -; CDR3nt: TGTGCCAGCAGTGAAACCCTAACAGGTTTGGACGAGCAGTACTTC; CDR3aa: CASSETLTGLDEQYF
abundance: -; j_gene: TRBJ2-7; v_gene: TRBV7-2; d_gene: TRBD1; CDR3nt: TGTGCCAGCAGCTTAGTAGGGGGCCCCGAGCAGTACTTC; CDR3aa: CASSLVGGPEQYF
abundance: -; j_gene: TRBJ2-1; v_gene: TRBV5-8; d_gene: -; CDR3nt: TGTGCCAGCAGCTTGGCGGGGAGTGCGTTCTTC; CDR3aa: CASSLAGSAFF
abundance: -; j_gene: TRBJ2-1; v_gene: TRBV4-3; d_gene: -; CDR3nt: TGCGCCAGCAGCCAAGAGGACCGGCCTTCCTACAATGAGCAGTTCTTC; CDR3aa: CASSQEDRPSYNEQFF
abundance: -; j_gene: TRBJ1-4; v_gene: TRBV28; d_gene: -; CDR3nt: TGTGCCAGCAGTTTCGAGGAAAGAAAACTGTTTTTT; CDR3aa: CASSFEERKLFF
abundance: -; j_gene: TRBJ1-1; v_gene: TRBV6-2/TRBV6-3; d_gene: -; CDR3nt: TGTGCCAGCAGTTACTTGGGAAGTAGAGCTGAAGCTTTCTTT; CDR3aa: CASSYLGSRAEAFF
abundance: -; j_gene: TRBJ1-1; v_gene: TRBV6-5; d_gene: -; CDR3nt: TGTGCCAGCACCGAACTTCGACAGTTGGTTACTGAAGCTTTCTTT; CDR3aa: CASTELRQLVTEAFF